This entry is about one T cell receptor beta chain. CDR1 is GTSNPN and CDR2 is SVGIG in the germline V gene (reference sequence). The CDR3 contains 12 residues. V was trimmed by 2 bases and J by 9 bases, leaving 11 bases between them. This specimen comes from a study of CD8+ T cells in alopecia areata. The treatment is: oral pan-JAK inhibitor, 5-10 mg twice daily. As the sequencing template, cDNA was produced by extracting RNA and reverse transcribing it. Measured with immunoSEQ multiplex PCR; TCRdb has only the in-frame clones, and not every one. The table lists some 200,000 clones, 45% to 65% of them singletons.

The TCR comes from a human donor with alopecia areata. The genes are TRBV30 and TRBJ2-1; the D is unclear. Sequenced here: CD4+ T cells sorted from blood, sampled at week 4, from a patient treated with tofacitinib. CDR3 in DNA: TGTGCCTGGAGTTTAACCCGGAGTGAGCAGTTCTTC. This gives the protein CAWSLTRSEQFF.